Below, 19 T cell receptor beta chains from the same sample are listed, as sequenced in a study of T-cell memory formation after mild COVID-19. MiXCR, run by TCRdb on the 5' RACE reads, gives a single entry per CDR3 protein. Among a few hundred thousand distinct CDR3 sequences listed, about 23% were seen once. Source material: PBMCs or a T cell subset sorted from them (not recorded which). These receptors were collected from an adult woman who had mild COVID-19 (a few samples of this study predate the infection). Cell type and time point are not known.

The chain combines TRBV11-2 with TRBJ1-1; 9 nucleotides agree with TRBD1. CDR1 and CDR2 (germline): SGHAT, FQNNGV. The CDR3 extends over 15 amino acids. Trimming took 6 bases from V and 1 from J; bases not matched to a gene: 6. Here the CDR3 DNA reads TGTGCCAGCAGAACAGGGGGCGACAGGAACACTGAAGCTTTCTTT. Encoded protein: CASRTGGDRNTEAFF. Looking up the rest from reference TRBV11-2 and TRBJ1-1 gives the full variable domain: EAGVAQSPRYKIIEKRQSVAFWCNPISGHATLYWYQQILGQGPKLLIQFQNNGVVDDSQLPKDRFSAERLKGVDSTLKIQPAKLEDSAVYLCASRTGGDRNTEAFFGQGTRLTVV.

This clonotype was counted only a few times. The chain has TRBV2 and TRBJ1-3, with 7 bases lining up with TRBD1. There are 16 residues in the CDR3. From germline, CDR1 is SNHLY and CDR2 FYNNEI. J lost 0 bases, V lost 3 bases, and 5 bases had no gene match. CDR3 amino acids: CASSEGTAVSGNTIYF. For the CDR3, the DNA is TGTGCCAGCAGTGAGGGGACAGCGGTCTCTGGAAACACCATATATTTT. The complete variable domain, with remaining parts taken from reference TRBV2 and TRBJ1-3, reads EPEVTQTPSHQVTQMGQEVILRCVPISNHLYFYWYRQILGQKVEFLVSFYNNEISEKSEIFDDQFSVERPDGSNFTLKIRSTKLEDSAMYFCASSEGTAVSGNTIYFGEGSWLTVV.

The chain recombines TRBV15 with TRBJ1-2; perhaps TRBD1 as D (5 bases). Germline CDR1 and CDR2: LNHNV and YYDKDF (reference sequence). The V and J ends lost 0 bases and 4 bases respectively, with 15 bases between them. The CDR3 loop spans 16 amino acids. CDR3 amino acids: CATSRDRGRGLYGYTF. DNA for the CDR3: TGTGCCACCAGCAGAGATCGGGGTAGGGGACTCTATGGCTACACCTTC. The full variable domain, in which reference TRBV15 and TRBJ1-2 provide the parts outside the CDR3, is DAMVIQNPRYQVTQFGKPVTLSCSQTLNHNVMYWYQQKSSQAPKLLFHYYDKDFNNEADTPDNFQSRRPNTSFCFLDIRSPGLGDTAMYLCATSRDRGRGLYGYTFGSGTRLTVV.

The chain couples TRBV3-1 to TRBJ2-1, with D hard to call. CDR3 size: 12 residues. The germline gives CDR1 LGHDT, CDR2 YNNKEL (reference sequence). V was pared by 6 bases and J by 8 bases, with 11 bases between. The CDR3 coding sequence is TGTGCCAGCAGTCGAAATATGTATGAGCAGTTCTTC. This sequence encodes CASSRNMYEQFF.

This clonotype appeared once. The gene calls are TRBV12-3 or TRBV12-4 and TRBJ2-3; D gene unclear. This CDR3 contains 15 residues. Trimming took 2 bases from V and 2 from J, leaving 11 bases between them. The CDR3 protein is CASSLRGFPTDTQYF. The CDR3 DNA sequence: TGTGCCAGCAGTTTACGAGGCTTTCCCACAGATACGCAGTATTTT.

This sequence joins TRBV20-1 and TRBJ2-5, with TRBD2 identical over 13 bases. This CDR3 comprises 17 residues. Germline CDR1 DFQATT, CDR2 SNEGSKA (reference sequence). V shed 2 bases and J 1 base; nucleotides not matched to a gene: 7. CDR3 DNA: TGCAGTGCTAGATCCCCGGGACTAGCGGGGACCCAAGAGACCCAGTACTTC. It yields the protein CSARSPGLAGTQETQYF.

The chain couples TRBV12-3 or TRBV12-4 to TRBJ2-5; 8 nucleotides align to TRBD1. V trimming: 4 bases; J trimming: 6 bases; junction bases outside the gene matches: 4. This CDR3 comprises 13 residues. CDR3 DNA sequence: TGTGCCAGCAGTTCCCGGACAGGGAAGACCCAGTACTTC. Protein: CASSSRTGKTQYF.

This clonotype came up a few times. This chain uses TRBV4-2 with TRBJ2-3, with TRBD2 as a possible D gene (7 bases). With 5 bases removed from V and 2 bases from J, the gap between germline ends came to 14 bases. Germline CDR1 LGHNA, CDR2 YNFKEQ. This CDR3 is built from 15 residues. CDR3 nucleotides: TGTGCCAGCAGCGTCGGGGGGCCATTCACAGATACGCAGTATTTT. Encoded protein: CASSVGGPFTDTQYF.

The table lists this clonotype with a few counts. The chain's CDR3 is CASSFSRSYNEQFF. The CDR3 bases are TGTGCCAGCAGTTTCTCCCGGTCCTACAATGAGCAGTTCTTC. This chain connects TRBV12-3 or TRBV12-4 to TRBJ2-1; D unclear. The CDR3 is made up of 14 amino acids. V shed 3 bases and J shed 1 base, with 7 bases lying between them.

In its sample, this clonotype was seen a few times. The J gene is TRBJ2-5, the V gene TRBV12-3 or TRBV12-4; 10 nucleotides align to TRBD2. The CDR3 is 16 residues long. The ends lost 7 bases at V and 2 bases at J; junction bases unmatched: 10. CDR3 nucleotide sequence: TGTGCCAGCACCACGAGTAGCGGGGGGTCACAAGAGACCCAGTACTTC. This codes for CASTTSSGGSQETQYF.

The gene calls are TRBV6-5 and TRBJ2-1; TRBD2 aligns across 9 bases. Germline CDR1 and CDR2: MNHEY and SVGAGI. Trimming at V came to 7 bases and at J to 0 bases, leaving 13 bases not matched to a gene. This CDR3 comprises 18 residues. The CDR3 coding sequence is TGTGCCAGCACCCTAGCGGGGAAAAGTCTACGCTCCTACAATGAGCAGTTCTTC. The encoded protein is CASTLAGKSLRSYNEQFF.

The gene calls are TRBV20-1 and TRBJ1-3; D is unresolved. V lost 3 bases, J lost 4 bases, and 16 bases lay in between. CDR3 length: 15 residues. Germline assignment: CDR1 DFQATT and CDR2 SNEGSKA (reference sequence). CDR3 sequence: CSASRPSVGGNTIYF. CDR3 sequence (DNA): TGCAGTGCTAGCCGCCCGTCCGTCGGAGGAAACACCATATATTTT.

This clonotype came up a few times. J is TRBJ2-2 and V is TRBV11-2; a weak D match, TRBD1 (6 bases). V gave up 7 bases and J gave up 6 bases, with 9 bases separating them. The CDR3 is 12 amino acids. Germline values: CDR1 SGHAT, CDR2 FQNNGV. CDR3 residues: CASTKGAGELFF. The CDR3 coding sequence is TGTGCCAGCACCAAGGGGGCCGGGGAGCTGTTTTTT.

The chain carries TRBV20-1 and TRBJ2-3, with D possibly being TRBD2 (6 bases). Germline values: CDR1 DFQATT, CDR2 SNEGSKA (reference sequence). Trimming removed 0 bases from V and 2 bases from J, with 15 bases in between. This CDR3 comprises 16 residues. In DNA form, the CDR3 reads TGCAGTGCTAGAGATCCTAAAATAGCGGTCACAGATACGCAGTATTTT. Translated, it gives CSARDPKIAVTDTQYF.

This clonotype was found a few times. The genes are TRBV29-1 and TRBJ1-1; D remains ambiguous. V gave up 2 bases and J gave up 0 bases, with 10 bases separating them. In germline, CDR1 is SQVTM, CDR2 ANQGSEA. There are 14 residues in the CDR3. This CDR3 is CSVEHLTLNTEAFF. The CDR3 DNA reads TGCAGCGTTGAACACCTTACTTTGAACACTGAAGCTTTCTTT. Complete variable domain (other parts from reference TRBV29-1 and TRBJ1-1): SAVISQKPSRDICQRGTSLTIQCQVDSQVTMMFWYRQQPGQSLTLIATANQGSEATYESGFVIDKFPISRPNLTFSTLTVSNMSPEDSSIYLCSVEHLTLNTEAFFGQGTRLTVV.

The chain combines TRBV5-5 with TRBJ2-1, with a possible D match to TRBD1 (5 bases). V was pared by 3 bases and J by 9 bases, with 10 bases between. Germline lookup yields CDR1 SGHKS and CDR2 YYEKEE (reference sequence). The CDR3 is made up of 12 amino acids. The CDR3 DNA reads as TGTGCCAGCAGCTGGCAGGGTGGTGAGCAGTTCTTC. Translating gives CASSWQGGEQFF. The full variable domain, completed using reference TRBV5-5 and TRBJ2-1, is DAGVTQSPTHLIKTRGQQVTLRCSPISGHKSVSWYQQVLGQGPQFIFQYYEKEERGRGNFPDRFSARQFPNYSSELNVNALLLGDSALYLCASSWQGGEQFFGPGTRLTVL.

Only a few counts were recorded for this clonotype. The rearrangement joins TRBV7-9 to TRBJ2-1; TRBD2 is a possible D gene (6 bases). With 5 bases removed from V and 0 bases from J, the gap between germline ends came to 11 bases. Germline V gene sequence: CDR1 SEHNR, CDR2 FQNEAQ (reference sequence). CDR3 length equals 15 residues. The CDR3 sequence is CASSPLGSSYNEQFF. The CDR3 nucleotides read TGTGCCAGCAGCCCCCTCGGGAGCTCCTACAATGAGCAGTTCTTC. The whole variable domain, remainder taken from reference TRBV7-9 and TRBJ2-1, is DTGVSQNPRHKITKRGQNVTFRCDPISEHNRLYWYRQTLGQGPEFLTYFQNEAQLEKSRLLSDRFSAERPKGSFSTLEIQRTEQGDSAMYLCASSPLGSSYNEQFFGPGTRLTVL.

The gene calls are TRBV11-2 and TRBJ2-4, with 8 bases identical to TRBD1. The V gene end was trimmed by 4 bases and the J gene end by 6 bases; junction bases not matched to a gene: 5. Germline V gene data show CDR1 as SGHAT and CDR2 as FQNNGV. This CDR3 has 14 residues. For the CDR3, the DNA is TGTGCCAGCAGCTCACAGGGGGTCTTAAACATTCAGTACTTC. It yields the protein CASSSQGVLNIQYF.

The rearrangement uses TRBV7-9 and TRBJ2-2, with TRBD2 matching 11 bases. The CDR3 covers 13 residues. Per germline, CDR1 SEHNR and CDR2 FQNEAQ (reference sequence). Trimming at V came to 11 bases and at J to 3 bases, leaving 2 bases not matched to a gene. CDR3 amino acids: CAGGLADTGELFF. The CDR3 DNA reads TGTGCCGGGGGACTAGCGGACACCGGGGAGCTGTTTTTT.